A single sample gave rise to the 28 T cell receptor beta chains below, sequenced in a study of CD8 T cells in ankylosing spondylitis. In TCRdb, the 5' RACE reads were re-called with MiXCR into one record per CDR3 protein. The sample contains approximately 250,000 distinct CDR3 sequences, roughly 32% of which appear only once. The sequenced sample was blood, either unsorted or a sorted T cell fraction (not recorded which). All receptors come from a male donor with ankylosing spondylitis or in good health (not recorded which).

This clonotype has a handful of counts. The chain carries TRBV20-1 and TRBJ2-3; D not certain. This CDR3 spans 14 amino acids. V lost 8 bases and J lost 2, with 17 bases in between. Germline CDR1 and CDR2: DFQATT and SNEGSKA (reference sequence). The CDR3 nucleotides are TGCAGTTGCCCGGGCGGTCAATACACAGATACGCAGTATTTT. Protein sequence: CSCPGGQYTDTQYF.

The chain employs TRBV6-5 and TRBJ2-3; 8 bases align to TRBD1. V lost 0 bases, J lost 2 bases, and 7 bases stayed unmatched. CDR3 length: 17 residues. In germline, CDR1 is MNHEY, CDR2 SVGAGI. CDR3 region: CASSYSGQGADTDTQYF. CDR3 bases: TGTGCCAGCAGTTACTCTGGGCAGGGGGCGGACACAGATACGCAGTATTTT.

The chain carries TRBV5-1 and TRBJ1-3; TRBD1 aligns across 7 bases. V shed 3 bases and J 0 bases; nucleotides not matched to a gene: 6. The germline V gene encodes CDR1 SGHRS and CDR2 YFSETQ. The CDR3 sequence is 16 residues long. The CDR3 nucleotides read TGCGCCAGCAGCTCCGGGACAGCAAACTCTGGAAACACCATATATTTT. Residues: CASSSGTANSGNTIYF.

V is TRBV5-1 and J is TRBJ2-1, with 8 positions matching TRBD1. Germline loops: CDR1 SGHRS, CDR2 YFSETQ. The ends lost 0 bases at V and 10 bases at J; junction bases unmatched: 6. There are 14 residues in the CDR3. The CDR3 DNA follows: TGCGCCAGCAGCTTGGGGGAAAACAGGGGGGAGCAGTTCTTC. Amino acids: CASSLGENRGEQFF.

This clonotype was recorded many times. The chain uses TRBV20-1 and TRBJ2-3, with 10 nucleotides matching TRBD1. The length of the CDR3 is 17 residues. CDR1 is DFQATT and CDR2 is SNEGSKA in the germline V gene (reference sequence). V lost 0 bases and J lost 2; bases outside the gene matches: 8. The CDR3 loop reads CSARDGRQGAPTDTQYF. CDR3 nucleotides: TGCAGTGCTAGAGACGGAAGACAGGGGGCCCCCACAGATACGCAGTATTTT.

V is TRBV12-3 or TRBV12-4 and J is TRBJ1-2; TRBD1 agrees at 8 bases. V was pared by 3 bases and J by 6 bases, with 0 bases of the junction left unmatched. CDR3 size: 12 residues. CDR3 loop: CASSLTGDGYTF. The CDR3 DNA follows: TGTGCCAGCAGTTTGACAGGGGATGGCTACACCTTC.

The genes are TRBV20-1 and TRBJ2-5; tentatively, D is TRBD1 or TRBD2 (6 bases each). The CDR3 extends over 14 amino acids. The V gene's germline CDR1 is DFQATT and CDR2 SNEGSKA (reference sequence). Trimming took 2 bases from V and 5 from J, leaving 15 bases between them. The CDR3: CSARLGGTRETQYF. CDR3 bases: TGCAGTGCTAGATTGGGCGGGACAAGGGAGACCCAGTACTTC.

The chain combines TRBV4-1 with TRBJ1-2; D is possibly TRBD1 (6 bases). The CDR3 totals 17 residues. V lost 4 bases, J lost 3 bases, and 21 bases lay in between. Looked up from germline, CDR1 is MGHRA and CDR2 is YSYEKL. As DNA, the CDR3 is TGCGCCAGCAGCCCCCGCGGCGGGGGCCTGACCGACTATGGCTACACCTTC. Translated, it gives CASSPRGGGLTDYGYTF.

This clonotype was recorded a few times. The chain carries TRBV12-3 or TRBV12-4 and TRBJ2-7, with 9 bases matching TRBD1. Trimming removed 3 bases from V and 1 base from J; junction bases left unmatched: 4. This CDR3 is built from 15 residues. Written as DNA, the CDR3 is TGTGCCAGCAGTTTCCCGGACAGGGGATCCTACGAGCAGTACTTC. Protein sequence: CASSFPDRGSYEQYF.

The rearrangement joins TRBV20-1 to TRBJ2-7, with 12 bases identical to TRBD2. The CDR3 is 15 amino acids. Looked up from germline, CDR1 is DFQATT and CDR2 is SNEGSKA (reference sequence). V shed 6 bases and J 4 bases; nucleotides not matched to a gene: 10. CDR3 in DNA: TGCAGTGCGTACGGACTAGCGGGGAGTCAGTACGAGCAGTACTTC. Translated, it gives CSAYGLAGSQYEQYF.

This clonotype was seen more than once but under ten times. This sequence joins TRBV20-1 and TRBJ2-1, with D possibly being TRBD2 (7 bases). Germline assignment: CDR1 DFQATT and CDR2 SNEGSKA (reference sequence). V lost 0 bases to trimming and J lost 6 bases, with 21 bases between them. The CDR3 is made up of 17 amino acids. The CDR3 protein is CSARDHGGGGAGNEQFF. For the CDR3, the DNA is TGCAGTGCTAGAGATCATGGTGGTGGGGGGGCGGGCAATGAGCAGTTCTTC.

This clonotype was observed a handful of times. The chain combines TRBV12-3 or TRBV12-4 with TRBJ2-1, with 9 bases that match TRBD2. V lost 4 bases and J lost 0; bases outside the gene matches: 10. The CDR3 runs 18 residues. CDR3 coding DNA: TGTGCCAGCAGTTCCCGCAGCGGGGGGCCCCACTCCTACAATGAGCAGTTCTTC. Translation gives CASSSRSGGPHSYNEQFF.

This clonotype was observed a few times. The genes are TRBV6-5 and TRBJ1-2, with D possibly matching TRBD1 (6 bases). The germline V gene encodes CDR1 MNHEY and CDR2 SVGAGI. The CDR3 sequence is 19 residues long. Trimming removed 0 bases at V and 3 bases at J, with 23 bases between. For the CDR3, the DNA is TGTGCCAGCAGTTACTCGATTCGGCTACGGGGGCGCCAGGACTATGGCTACACCTTC. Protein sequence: CASSYSIRLRGRQDYGYTF.

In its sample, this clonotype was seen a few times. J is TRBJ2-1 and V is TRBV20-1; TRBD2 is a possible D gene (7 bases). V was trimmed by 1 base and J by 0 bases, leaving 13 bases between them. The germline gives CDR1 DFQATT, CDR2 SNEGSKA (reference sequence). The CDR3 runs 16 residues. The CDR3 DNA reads TGCAGTGCTAGAGCCCTAGCGGACAGCTCCTACAATGAGCAGTTCTTC. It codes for CSARALADSSYNEQFF.

This chain's CDR3 is CASKKRDSNQPQHF. CDR3 coding DNA: TGTGCCAGCAAGAAGAGGGATAGCAATCAGCCCCAGCATTTT. This sequence joins TRBV2 and TRBJ1-5, with no clear D. This CDR3 is built from 14 residues. The germline V gene has CDR1 SNHLY and CDR2 FYNNEI. Deletions cut 7 bases from V and 0 bases from J, with 10 bases between.

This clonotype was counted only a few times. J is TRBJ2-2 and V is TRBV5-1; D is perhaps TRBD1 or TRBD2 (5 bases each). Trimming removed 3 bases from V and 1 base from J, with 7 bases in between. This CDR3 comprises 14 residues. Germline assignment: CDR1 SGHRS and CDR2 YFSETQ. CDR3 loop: CASSWDGNTGELFF. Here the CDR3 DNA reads TGCGCCAGCAGCTGGGACGGGAACACCGGGGAGCTGTTTTTT. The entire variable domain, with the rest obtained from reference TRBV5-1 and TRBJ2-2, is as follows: KAGVTQTPRYLIKTRGQQVTLSCSPISGHRSVSWYQQTPGQGLQFLFEYFSETQRNKGNFPGRFSGRQFSNSRSEMNVSTLELGDSALYLCASSWDGNTGELFFGEGSRLTVL.

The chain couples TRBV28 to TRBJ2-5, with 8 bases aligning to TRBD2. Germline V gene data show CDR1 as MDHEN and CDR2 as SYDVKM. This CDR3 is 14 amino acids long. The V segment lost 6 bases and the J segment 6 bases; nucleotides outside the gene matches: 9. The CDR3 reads CASRAPGGRKTQYF. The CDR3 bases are TGTGCCAGCAGAGCACCGGGGGGGCGGAAGACCCAGTACTTC.

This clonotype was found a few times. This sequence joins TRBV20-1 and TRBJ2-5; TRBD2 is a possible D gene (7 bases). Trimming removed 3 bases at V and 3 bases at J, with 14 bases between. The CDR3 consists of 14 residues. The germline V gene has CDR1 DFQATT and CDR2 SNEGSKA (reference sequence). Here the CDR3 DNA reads TGCAGTGCTAGTAAGGGGGGGGGAAAAGAGACCCAGTACTTC. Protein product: CSASKGGGKETQYF.

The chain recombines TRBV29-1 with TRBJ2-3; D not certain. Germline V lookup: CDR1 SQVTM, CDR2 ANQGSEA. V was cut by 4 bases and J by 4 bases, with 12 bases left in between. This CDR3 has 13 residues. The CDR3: CSVGGIRPDTQYF. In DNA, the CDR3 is TGCAGCGTTGGTGGGATACGGCCAGATACGCAGTATTTT.

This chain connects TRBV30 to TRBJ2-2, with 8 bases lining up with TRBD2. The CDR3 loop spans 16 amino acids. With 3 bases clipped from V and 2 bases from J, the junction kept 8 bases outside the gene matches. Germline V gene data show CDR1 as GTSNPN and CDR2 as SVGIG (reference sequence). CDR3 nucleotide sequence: TGTGCCTGGAGCCAACCCCGGGAGGGAAACACCGGGGAGCTGTTTTTT. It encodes CAWSQPREGNTGELFF.

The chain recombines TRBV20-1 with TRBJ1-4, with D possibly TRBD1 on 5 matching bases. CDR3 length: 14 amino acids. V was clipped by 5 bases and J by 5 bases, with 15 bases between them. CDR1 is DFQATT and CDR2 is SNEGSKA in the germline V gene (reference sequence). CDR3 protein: CSAPGSGVNEKLFF. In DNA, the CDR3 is TGCAGTGCTCCAGGGTCGGGGGTCAATGAAAAACTGTTTTTT.

CDR3 nucleotides: TGTGCCAGCAGTACGGGGACCTACGAGCAGTACTTC. It codes for CASSTGTYEQYF. The gene calls are TRBV6-5 and TRBJ2-7; tentatively, D is TRBD2 (5 bases). The CDR3 extends over 12 amino acids. Germline values: CDR1 MNHEY, CDR2 SVGAGI. V dropped 5 bases and J dropped 2 bases, with 7 bases sitting between them.

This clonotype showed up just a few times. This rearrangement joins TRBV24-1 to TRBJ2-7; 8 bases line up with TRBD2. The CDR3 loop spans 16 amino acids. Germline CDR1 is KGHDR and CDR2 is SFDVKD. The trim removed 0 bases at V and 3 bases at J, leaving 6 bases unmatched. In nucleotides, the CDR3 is TGTGCCACCAGTGATTTGGCACGGGGGGGCCGCTACGAGCAGTACTTC. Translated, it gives CATSDLARGGRYEQYF.

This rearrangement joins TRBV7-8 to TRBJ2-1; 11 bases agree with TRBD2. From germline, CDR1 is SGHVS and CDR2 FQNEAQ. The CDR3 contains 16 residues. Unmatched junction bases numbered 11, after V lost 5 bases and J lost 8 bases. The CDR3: CASSQGIAGGPDEQFF. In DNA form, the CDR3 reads TGTGCCAGCAGCCAAGGTATAGCGGGGGGGCCGGATGAGCAGTTCTTC.

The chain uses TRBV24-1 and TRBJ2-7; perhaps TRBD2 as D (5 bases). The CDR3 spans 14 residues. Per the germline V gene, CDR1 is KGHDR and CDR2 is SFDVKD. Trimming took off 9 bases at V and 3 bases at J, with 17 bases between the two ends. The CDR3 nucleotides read TGTGCCACCCGTCCCGGGATTCCCGGCTACGAGCAGTACTTC. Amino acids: CATRPGIPGYEQYF.

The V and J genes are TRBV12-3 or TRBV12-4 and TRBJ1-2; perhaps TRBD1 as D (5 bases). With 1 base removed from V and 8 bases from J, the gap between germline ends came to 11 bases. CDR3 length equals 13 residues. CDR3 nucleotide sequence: TGTGCCAGCAGTTTAGATACCAGGGACGGCTACACCTTC. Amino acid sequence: CASSLDTRDGYTF.

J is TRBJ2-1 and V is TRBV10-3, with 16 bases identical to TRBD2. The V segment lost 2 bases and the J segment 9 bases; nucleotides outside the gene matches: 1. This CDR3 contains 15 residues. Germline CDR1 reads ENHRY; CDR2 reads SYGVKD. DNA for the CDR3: TGTGCCATCAGTGAGGGGACTAGCGGGGGGGGTGAGCAGTTCTTC. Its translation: CAISEGTSGGGEQFF.

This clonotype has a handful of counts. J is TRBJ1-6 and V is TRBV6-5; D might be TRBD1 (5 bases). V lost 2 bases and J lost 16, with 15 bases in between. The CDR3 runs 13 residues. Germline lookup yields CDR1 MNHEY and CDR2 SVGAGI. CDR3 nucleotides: TGTGCCAGCAGTTACGAACAGGAAATGGGGCTCCACTTT. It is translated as CASSYEQEMGLHF.